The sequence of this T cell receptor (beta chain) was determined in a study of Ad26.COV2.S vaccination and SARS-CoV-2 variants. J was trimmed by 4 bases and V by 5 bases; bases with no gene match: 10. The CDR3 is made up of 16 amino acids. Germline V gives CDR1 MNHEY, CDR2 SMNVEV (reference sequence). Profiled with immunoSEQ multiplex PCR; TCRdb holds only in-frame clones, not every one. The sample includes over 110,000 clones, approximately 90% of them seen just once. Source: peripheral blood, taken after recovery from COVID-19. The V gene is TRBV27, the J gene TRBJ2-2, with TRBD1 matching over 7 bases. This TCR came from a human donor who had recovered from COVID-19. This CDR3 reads CASSPLGQLTTGELFF. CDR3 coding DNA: TGTGCCAGCAGTCCTTTGGGACAGCTTACCACCGGGGAGCTGTTTTTT.